This TCR beta chain comes out of a study of shared clonotypes between healthy human individuals. Across the whole study: With ages of 18 to 49, the donors were a couple of women and three men.

The repertoire was sequenced with immunoSEQ multiplex PCR; TCRdb's copy has only in-frame clones and lacks some. The data contain 2 million to 2.5 million clones, roughly 95% of them singletons. The CDR3 covers 16 residues. Trimming at V came to 1 base and at J to 4 bases, leaving 4 bases not matched to a gene. The germline V gene has CDR1 SEHNR and CDR2 FQNEAQ (reference sequence). V and J are TRBV7-9 and TRBJ2-5, with 12 nucleotides matching TRBD1. The receptor was derived from a man aged 18 to 29 in good health. Sequenced sample: naive CD4+ T cells sorted from blood. Indicated subset: CD45RA+ positively selected. The CDR3 DNA follows: TGTGCCAGCAGCTTAGGGGACAGGGGGCGCCCAGAGACCCAGTACTTC. The encoded protein is CASSLGDRGRPETQYF.